The 23 T cell receptor beta chains below all came from one sample that was sequenced in a study of CD8+CD57+ T cells in acquired aplastic anemia. Before being chosen for sequencing, patients had shown CD8+CD57+ cell expansion by flow cytometry. For CDR3 and TCR beta VDJ profiling, genomic DNA was the template used. TCRdb re-analysed the reads in MiXCR, keeping a single row per CDR3 protein. The repertoire holds 300,000 or so distinct CDR3 sequences, with approximately 60% as singletons. Sequencing was performed on sorted CD4+, CD8+, or CD8+CD57+ T cells (not recorded which) from PBMCs. These receptors all stem from a human donor with aplastic anemia.

This clonotype was recorded once. This chain connects TRBV5-1 to TRBJ1-6; D call uncertain. Germline lookup yields CDR1 SGHRS and CDR2 YFSETQ. The CDR3 covers 14 residues. V was trimmed by 4 bases and J by 10 bases, leaving 15 bases between them. CDR3 in DNA: TGCGCCAGCAGCCGTCCCGGTGGGGAGTCACCCCTCCACTTT. Translation gives CASSRPGGESPLHF.

The CDR3 here is CASSLEGDGEQFF. The CDR3 nucleotides read TGTGCCAGCAGCTTAGAGGGGGACGGTGAGCAGTTCTTC. The chain recombines TRBV11-3 with TRBJ2-1; either TRBD1 or TRBD2 may supply D (5 bases each). Germline CDR1 reads SGHNT; CDR2 reads YENEEA. V shed 0 bases and J shed 9 bases, with 9 bases lying between them. This CDR3 contains 13 residues.

Worth noting for this clonotype: Given the absence of the conserved phenylalanine or tryptophan at the CDR3 end, a read error is likely. V gene TRBV20-1 combines with J gene TRBJ1-2; TRBD1 is a possible D gene (5 bases). With 4 bases removed from V and 7 bases from J, the gap between germline ends came to 16 bases. The CDR3 consists of 13 residues. Germline CDR1 is DFQATT and CDR2 is SNEGSKA (reference sequence). The CDR3 sequence is CSATSKVGGGYTL. The CDR3 DNA reads as TGCAGTGCTACTTCCAAGGTCGGGGGTGGCTACACCCTC.

This clonotype was found many times. The chain joins TRBV2 to TRBJ1-5; unclear D gene. V was pared by 7 bases and J by 4 bases, with 17 bases between. In germline, CDR1 is SNHLY, CDR2 FYNNEI. The CDR3 consists of 15 residues. The DNA for the CDR3 is TGTGCCAGCACGGCTATGAAGAACAGAAATCAGCCCCAGCATTTT. Its translation is CASTAMKNRNQPQHF.

V is TRBV2 and J is TRBJ1-3, with no clear D. Germline V CDR1 and CDR2: SNHLY, FYNNEI. Trimming took 2 bases from V and 0 from J, leaving 8 bases between them. The length of the CDR3 is 15 residues. This CDR3 is CASSEQRSSGNTIYF. CDR3 coding DNA: TGTGCCAGCAGTGAACAGCGAAGCTCTGGAAACACCATATATTTT.

This clonotype came up many times. The genes are TRBV19 and TRBJ1-5; D perhaps matches TRBD1 (5 bases). V shed 1 base and J shed 3 bases, with 13 bases lying between them. The germline V gene has CDR1 LNHDA and CDR2 SQIVND (reference sequence). The CDR3 extends over 16 amino acids. This CDR3 is CASSIGVPGDNQPQHF. The CDR3 nucleotides are TGTGCCAGTAGTATAGGGGTGCCGGGGGACAATCAGCCCCAGCATTTT.

The chain links TRBV20-1 to TRBJ2-3, with D possibly being TRBD1 (6 bases). There are 15 residues in the CDR3. V was cut by 5 bases and J by 0 bases, with 15 bases left in between. CDR1 DFQATT and CDR2 SNEGSKA come from the germline V gene (reference sequence). The chain's CDR3 is CSAPDRTTSTDTQYF. As DNA, the CDR3 is TGCAGTGCTCCGGACAGAACAACAAGCACAGATACGCAGTATTTT.

The chain is built from TRBV7-9 and TRBJ2-3; D is unresolved. The germline gives CDR1 SEHNR, CDR2 FQNEAQ (reference sequence). The CDR3 runs to 14 residues. V was pared by 7 bases and J by 6 bases, with 17 bases between. The CDR3 protein is CASTRTSVRDTQYF. CDR3 sequence (DNA): TGTGCCAGCACCAGGACGTCCGTCAGGGATACGCAGTATTTT.

This clonotype was counted only a few times. The chain links TRBV25-1 to TRBJ1-1; the match to TRBD1 covers 9 bases. J gave up 1 base and V 10 bases, and 10 bases lay outside the gene matches. This CDR3 is 15 amino acids long. CDR1 is MGHDK, CDR2 SYGVNS, per germline. The CDR3 reads CATHELTGGNTEAFF. The DNA for the CDR3 is TGTGCCACACACGAACTGACAGGGGGGAACACTGAAGCTTTCTTT.

The chain is built from TRBV6-6 and TRBJ2-3; TRBD2 matches 10 bases. The CDR3 sequence is 16 residues long. Germline CDR1 reads MNHNY; CDR2 reads SVGAGI (reference sequence). Trimming took 0 bases from V and 4 from J; bases not matched to a gene: 4. CDR3 DNA sequence: TGTGCCAGCAGTTACTCGAGCGGGGGGGCGGCAGATACGCAGTATTTT. Its translation: CASSYSSGGAADTQYF.

The chain couples TRBV24-1 to TRBJ1-2; 7 bases fit TRBD1. The germline gives CDR1 KGHDR, CDR2 SFDVKD. V gave up 3 bases and J gave up 4 bases; unmatched junction bases: 4. The CDR3 has 14 residues. The CDR3 loop is CATSDPGQPYGYTF. The CDR3 nucleotides read TGTGCCACCAGTGATCCGGGACAGCCCTATGGCTACACCTTC.

The chain links TRBV25-1 to TRBJ2-7, with D hard to call. Germline V gives CDR1 MGHDK, CDR2 SYGVNS. CDR3 length: 14 amino acids. V was clipped by 6 bases and J by 10 bases, with 22 bases between them. CDR3 sequence reads: CASSSPGDLTVQYF. CDR3 coding DNA: TGTGCCAGCAGCTCACCGGGCGACCTAACCGTTCAGTACTTC.

In regard to this clonotype: At one end, the junction sequence differs from germline, possibly due to a read error. This chain connects TRBV5-1 to TRBJ1-2; D might be TRBD1 (6 bases). The CDR3 sequence is 15 residues long. Germline CDR1 reads SGHRS; CDR2 reads YFSETQ. In nucleotides, the CDR3 is TGTGCCAGCAGCCGTGAAATGGGGGGCGGCTATGGCTACACCTTC. It yields the protein CASSREMGGGYGYTF. Supplemented by reference TRBV5-1 and TRBJ1-2, the full variable domain reads KAGVTQTPRYLIKTRGQQVTLSCSPISGHRSVSWYQQTPGQGLQFLFEYFSETQRNKGNFPGRFSGRQFSNSRSEMNVSTLELGDSALYLCASSREMGGGYGYTFGSGTRLTVV.

Remarks on this clonotype: As the CDR3 is not closed by the conserved phenylalanine or tryptophan, this likely results from a read error. The chain couples TRBV7-9 to TRBJ2-7; D may be TRBD2 (5 bases). The germline CDR1 and CDR2 sequences are SEHNR and FQNEAQ (reference sequence). The CDR3 contains 12 residues. V was pared by 4 bases and J by 9 bases, with 13 bases between. CDR3 loop: CASSSRRVGQYL. In DNA, the CDR3 is TGTGCCAGCAGCTCCCGGCGGGTAGGGCAGTACCTC.

As to this clonotype: One end of the junction varies from germline; a read error may be responsible. The chain is built from TRBV7-2 and TRBJ2-7, with 7 bases that match TRBD1. This CDR3 spans 13 amino acids. Germline-derived CDR1 and CDR2 are SGHTA and FQGNSA. The CDR3 nucleotides read TGTGCCAGTAGCTTAACCGACAGGGCCGAGCAGTACTTC. This gives the protein CASSLTDRAEQYF.

The genes are TRBV5-6 and TRBJ2-7, with D perhaps matching TRBD2 (5 bases). Trimming pared 0 bases from V and 2 bases from J, leaving 9 bases between. This CDR3 contains 14 residues. Germline CDR1 is SGHDT and CDR2 is YYEEEE. This CDR3 reads CASSLGVGAYEQYF. For the CDR3, the DNA is TGTGCCAGCAGCTTGGGGGTGGGAGCCTACGAGCAGTACTTC.

This clonotype has at least ten counts. CDR3: CASSPGQGLEQYF. CDR3 in DNA: TGCGCCAGCAGCCCTGGACAGGGCCTCGAGCAGTACTTC. The V call is TRBV5-1, the J call TRBJ2-7; TRBD1 aligns across 8 bases. From germline, CDR1 is SGHRS and CDR2 YFSETQ. CDR3 length: 13 residues. V was pared by 4 bases and J by 6 bases, with 6 bases of the junction left unmatched.

This clonotype has at least ten counts. The rearrangement links TRBV19 to TRBJ2-7; 10 bases are shared with TRBD2. Germline lookup yields CDR1 LNHDA and CDR2 SQIVND (reference sequence). The CDR3 contains 22 residues. Trimming at V came to 1 base and at J to 2 bases, leaving 23 bases not matched to a gene. CDR3 nucleotides: TGTGCCAGTAGTATAGTTTACCAGCCTAAGCCCATAGCGGGAGGAGCCCCCTACGAGCAGTACTTC. Protein: CASSIVYQPKPIAGGAPYEQYF.

On this clonotype: One end of the junction varies from germline; a read error may be responsible. This sequence joins TRBV7-3 and TRBJ2-1; D is undetermined. Germline-derived CDR1 and CDR2 are SGHTA and FQGTGA. The CDR3 consists of 15 residues. This chain's CDR3 is CASTAALSIYNEQSF. In DNA, the CDR3 is TGTGCCAGCACTGCAGCATTATCTATCTACAATGAGCAGTCCTTC.

This clonotype has a handful of counts. The chain carries TRBV20-1 and TRBJ2-7; no reliable D call. Deletions cut 2 bases from V and 0 bases from J, with 8 bases between. Germline V gene data show CDR1 as DFQATT and CDR2 as SNEGSKA (reference sequence). The CDR3 runs to 13 residues. This CDR3 reads CSARRQLSYEQYF. The CDR3 nucleotides are TGCAGTGCTAGACGGCAGCTCTCCTACGAGCAGTACTTC.

Regarding this clonotype: The junction differs from germline at one of its ends, possibly a read error. V and J are TRBV29-1 and TRBJ2-7; D gene unclear. Germline V CDR1 and CDR2: SQVTM, ANQGSEA. The CDR3 has 13 amino acids. The CDR3 sequence: CSVLSANSYEQCF. The CDR3 bases are TGCAGCGTTCTATCCGCAAATTCCTACGAGCAGTGCTTC.

The rearrangement joins TRBV19 to TRBJ2-1; 10 bases line up with TRBD2. CDR3 size: 14 residues. V was clipped by 6 bases and J by 6 bases; unmatched bases: 5. CDR1 and CDR2 from the germline V gene are LNHDA and SQIVND (reference sequence). This CDR3 is CASRRGLASNEQFF. CDR3 nucleotides: TGTGCCAGTAGGCGGGGACTAGCGAGCAATGAGCAGTTCTTC.

The chain employs TRBV5-1 and TRBJ1-3, with a weak D call TRBD1 (5 bases). V was clipped by 4 bases and J by 0 bases, with 14 bases between them. The CDR3 extends over 16 amino acids. Germline V gives CDR1 SGHRS, CDR2 YFSETQ. CDR3 region: CASSLVDTLSGNTIYF. The CDR3 DNA is TGCGCCAGCAGCCTGGTGGACACCCTCTCTGGAAACACCATATATTTT.